One T cell receptor beta chain is described in this entry. The antigen is not known. Libraries were prepared by immunoSEQ multiplex PCR; TCRdb keeps only in-frame clonotypes and omits some of them. The sample lists roughly 2.6 million clones; about 92% were seen once. Healthy adults negative for HIV, lacking recent acute infections or vaccinations, served as donors. The germline V and J ends were trimmed by 5 bases and 8 bases, with 10 bases remaining between them. The CDR3 has 12 amino acids. CDR1 and CDR2 from the germline V gene are SGHTA and FQGNSA. This entry comes from a study of shared clonotypes between healthy human individuals. Overall study: Serving as donors were two women and a few men, whose ages spanned 18 to 49. Study outcomes and limitations: The sampled material consisted only of blood, and tissue repertoires are likely to differ. Sharing across four donors was highest in naive CD4 (approximately 5%) and lowest in memory CD8 (around 0.4%).

The sample was naive CD4+ T cells sorted from blood. Specified subset: CD45RA+ positively selected. The chain is built from TRBV7-2 and TRBJ2-1; the D call may be TRBD1 or TRBD2 (5 bases each). The clonotype was recovered from a man between 18 and 29 years old in good health. CDR3 DNA: TGTGCCAGCAGCCGGGGCAGGGATGAGCAGTTCTTC. Protein product: CASSRGRDEQFF.